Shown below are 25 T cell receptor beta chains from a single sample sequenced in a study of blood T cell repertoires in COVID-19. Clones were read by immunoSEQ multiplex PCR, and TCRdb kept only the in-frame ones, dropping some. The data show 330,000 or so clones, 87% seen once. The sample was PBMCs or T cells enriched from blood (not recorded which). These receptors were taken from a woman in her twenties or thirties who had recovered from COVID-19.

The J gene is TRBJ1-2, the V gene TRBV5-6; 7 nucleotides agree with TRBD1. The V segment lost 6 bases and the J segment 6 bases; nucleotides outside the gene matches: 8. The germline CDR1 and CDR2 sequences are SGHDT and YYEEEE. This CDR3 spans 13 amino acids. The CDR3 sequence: CASTRDQGDGYTF. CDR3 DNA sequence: TGTGCCAGCACTAGGGACCAGGGGGATGGCTACACCTTC.

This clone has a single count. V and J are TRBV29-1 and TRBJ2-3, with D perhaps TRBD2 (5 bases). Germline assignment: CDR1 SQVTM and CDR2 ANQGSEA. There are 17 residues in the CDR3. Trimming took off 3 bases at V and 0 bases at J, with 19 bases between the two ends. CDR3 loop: CSVDKPGGSISTDTQYF. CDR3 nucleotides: TGCAGCGTTGATAAACCGGGCGGGTCGATTAGCACAGATACGCAGTATTTT.

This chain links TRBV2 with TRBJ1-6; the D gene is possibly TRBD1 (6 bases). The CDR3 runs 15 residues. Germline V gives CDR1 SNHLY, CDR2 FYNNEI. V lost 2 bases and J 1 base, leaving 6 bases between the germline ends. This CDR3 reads CASSERGSYNSPLHF. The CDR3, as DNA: TGTGCCAGCAGTGAAAGGGGGTCCTATAATTCACCCCTCCACTTT.

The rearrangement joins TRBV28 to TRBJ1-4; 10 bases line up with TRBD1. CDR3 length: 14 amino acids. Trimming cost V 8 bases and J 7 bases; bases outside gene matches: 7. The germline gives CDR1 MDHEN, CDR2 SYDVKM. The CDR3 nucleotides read TGTGCCAGCTCGACAGGGGGCGCGATTGAAAAACTGTTTTTT. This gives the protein CASSTGGAIEKLFF.

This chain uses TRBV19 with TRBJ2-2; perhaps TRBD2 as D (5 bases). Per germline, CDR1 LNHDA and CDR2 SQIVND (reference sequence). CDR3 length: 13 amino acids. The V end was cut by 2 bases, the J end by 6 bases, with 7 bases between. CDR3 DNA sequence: TGTGCCAGTAGTATACGGGATCCCGGGGAGCTGTTTTTT. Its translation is CASSIRDPGELFF. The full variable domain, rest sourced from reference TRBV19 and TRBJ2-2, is DGGITQSPKYLFRKEGQNVTLSCEQNLNHDAMYWYRQDPGQGLRLIYYSQIVNDFQKGDIAEGYSVSREKKESFPLTVTSAQKNPTAFYLCASSIRDPGELFFGEGSRLTVL.

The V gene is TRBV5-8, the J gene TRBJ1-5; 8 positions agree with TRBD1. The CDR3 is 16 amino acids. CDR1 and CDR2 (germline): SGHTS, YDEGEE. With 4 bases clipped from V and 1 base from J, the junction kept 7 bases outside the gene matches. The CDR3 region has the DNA TGTGCCAGCAGCACAGGACAGGGAGGAAGCAATCAGCCCCAGCATTTT. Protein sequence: CASSTGQGGSNQPQHF.

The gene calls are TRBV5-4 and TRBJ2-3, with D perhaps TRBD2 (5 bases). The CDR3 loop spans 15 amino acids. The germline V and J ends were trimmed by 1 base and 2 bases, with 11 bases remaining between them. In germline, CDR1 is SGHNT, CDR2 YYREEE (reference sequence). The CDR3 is CASSLQRSHTDTQYF. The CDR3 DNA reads TGTGCCAGCAGCTTGCAGCGGAGCCACACAGATACGCAGTATTTT.

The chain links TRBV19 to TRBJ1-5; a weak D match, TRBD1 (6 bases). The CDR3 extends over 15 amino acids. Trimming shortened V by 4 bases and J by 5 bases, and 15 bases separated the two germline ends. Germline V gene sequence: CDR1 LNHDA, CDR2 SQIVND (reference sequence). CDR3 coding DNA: TGTGCCAGTAGTAGGGGACAAGAGCTTTATCAGCCCCAGCATTTT. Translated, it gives CASSRGQELYQPQHF. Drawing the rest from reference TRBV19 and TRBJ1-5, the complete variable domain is DGGITQSPKYLFRKEGQNVTLSCEQNLNHDAMYWYRQDPGQGLRLIYYSQIVNDFQKGDIAEGYSVSREKKESFPLTVTSAQKNPTAFYLCASSRGQELYQPQHFGDGTRLSIL.

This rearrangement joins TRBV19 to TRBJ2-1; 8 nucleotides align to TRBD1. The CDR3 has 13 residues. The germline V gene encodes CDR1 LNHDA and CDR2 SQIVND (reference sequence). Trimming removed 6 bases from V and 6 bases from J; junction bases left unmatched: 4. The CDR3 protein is CASSQQGVNEQFF. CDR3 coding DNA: TGTGCCAGTAGCCAACAGGGGGTCAATGAGCAGTTCTTC.

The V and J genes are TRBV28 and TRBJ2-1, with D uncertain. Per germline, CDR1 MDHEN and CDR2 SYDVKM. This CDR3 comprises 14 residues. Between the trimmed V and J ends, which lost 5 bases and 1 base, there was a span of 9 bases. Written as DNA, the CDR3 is TGTGCCAGCAGTCTCGCGAGATCCTACAATGAGCAGTTCTTC. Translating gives CASSLARSYNEQFF.

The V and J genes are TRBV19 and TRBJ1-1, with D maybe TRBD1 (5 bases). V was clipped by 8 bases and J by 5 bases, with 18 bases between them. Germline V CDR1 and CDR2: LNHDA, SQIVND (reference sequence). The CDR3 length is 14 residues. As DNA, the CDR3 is TGTGCCAGTTCGGTTGGGGGGGTTGGAACTGAAGCTTTCTTT. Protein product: CASSVGGVGTEAFF.

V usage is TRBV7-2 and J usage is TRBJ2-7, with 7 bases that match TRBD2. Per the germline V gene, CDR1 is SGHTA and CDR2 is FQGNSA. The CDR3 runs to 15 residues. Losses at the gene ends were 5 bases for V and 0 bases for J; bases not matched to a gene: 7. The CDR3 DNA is TGTGCCAGCAGCACGTCAGCGGGGAACTCCTACGAGCAGTACTTC. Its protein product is CASSTSAGNSYEQYF.

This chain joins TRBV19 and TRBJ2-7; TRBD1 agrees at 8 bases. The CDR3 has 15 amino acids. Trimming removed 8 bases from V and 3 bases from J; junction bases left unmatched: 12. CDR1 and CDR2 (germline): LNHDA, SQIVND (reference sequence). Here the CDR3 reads CASATGVNPLYEQYF. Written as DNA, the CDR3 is TGTGCCAGTGCGACAGGGGTGAACCCTCTCTACGAGCAGTACTTC.

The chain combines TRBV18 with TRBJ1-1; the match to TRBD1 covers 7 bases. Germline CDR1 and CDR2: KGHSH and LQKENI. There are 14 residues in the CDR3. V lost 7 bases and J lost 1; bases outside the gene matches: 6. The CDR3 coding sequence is TGTGCCAGCTATCCCGGGACAGAGAACACTGAAGCTTTCTTT. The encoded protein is CASYPGTENTEAFF.

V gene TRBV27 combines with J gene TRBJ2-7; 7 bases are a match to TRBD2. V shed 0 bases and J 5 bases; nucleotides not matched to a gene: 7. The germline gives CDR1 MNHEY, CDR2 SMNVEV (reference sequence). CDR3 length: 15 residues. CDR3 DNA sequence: TGTGCCAGCAGTTTATCGTTGGGAGGGCACAACGAGCAGTACTTC. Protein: CASSLSLGGHNEQYF.

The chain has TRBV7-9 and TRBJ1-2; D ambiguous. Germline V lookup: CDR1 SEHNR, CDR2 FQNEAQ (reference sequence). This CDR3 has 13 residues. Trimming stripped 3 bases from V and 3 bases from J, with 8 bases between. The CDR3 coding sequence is TGTGCCAGCAGCTTTCGGTCGGACTATGGCTACACCTTC. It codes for CASSFRSDYGYTF.

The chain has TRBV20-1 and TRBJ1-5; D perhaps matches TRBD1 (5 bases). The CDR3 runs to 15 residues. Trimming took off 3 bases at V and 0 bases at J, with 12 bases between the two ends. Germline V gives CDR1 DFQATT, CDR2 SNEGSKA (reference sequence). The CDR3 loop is CSASRGGDSNQPQHF. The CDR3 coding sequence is TGCAGTGCTAGTCGGGGGGGGGATAGCAATCAGCCCCAGCATTTT.

For the CDR3, the DNA is TGTGCCAGTAGAGGACTAGCGGGAGGAGCCAGGAGAGATACGCAGTATTTT. Encoded protein: CASRGLAGGARRDTQYF. The chain combines TRBV19 with TRBJ2-3, with TRBD2 matching 14 bases. The trim removed 6 bases at V and 5 bases at J, leaving 10 bases unmatched. Germline lookup yields CDR1 LNHDA and CDR2 SQIVND (reference sequence). The CDR3 consists of 17 residues.

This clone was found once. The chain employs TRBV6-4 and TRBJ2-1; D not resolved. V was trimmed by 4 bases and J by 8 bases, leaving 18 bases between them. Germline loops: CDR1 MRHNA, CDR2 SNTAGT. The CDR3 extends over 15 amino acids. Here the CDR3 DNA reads TGTGCCAGCAGTGTAGAGGCTAGTTCTGACCATGAGCAGTTCTTC. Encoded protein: CASSVEASSDHEQFF.

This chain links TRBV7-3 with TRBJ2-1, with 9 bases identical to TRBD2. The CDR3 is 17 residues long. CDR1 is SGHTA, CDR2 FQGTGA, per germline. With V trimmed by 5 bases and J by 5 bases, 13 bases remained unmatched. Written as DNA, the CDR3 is TGTGCCAGCAGCCCCCTGGTGGTGCGGGGGGGCAACAATGAGCAGTTCTTC. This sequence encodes CASSPLVVRGGNNEQFF.

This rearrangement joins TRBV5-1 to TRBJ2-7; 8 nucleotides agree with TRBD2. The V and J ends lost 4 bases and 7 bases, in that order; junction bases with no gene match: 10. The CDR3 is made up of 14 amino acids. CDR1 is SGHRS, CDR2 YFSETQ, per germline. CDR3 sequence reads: CASSPTGTSGEQYF. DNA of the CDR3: TGCGCCAGCAGCCCCACCGGGACTAGTGGTGAGCAGTACTTC.

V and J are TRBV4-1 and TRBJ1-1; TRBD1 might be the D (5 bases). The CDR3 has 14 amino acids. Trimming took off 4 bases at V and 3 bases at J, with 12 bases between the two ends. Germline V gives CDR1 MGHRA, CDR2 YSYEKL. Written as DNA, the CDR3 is TGCGCCAGCAGCCGACGCCAGGGCTACACTGAAGCTTTCTTT. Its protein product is CASSRRQGYTEAFF.

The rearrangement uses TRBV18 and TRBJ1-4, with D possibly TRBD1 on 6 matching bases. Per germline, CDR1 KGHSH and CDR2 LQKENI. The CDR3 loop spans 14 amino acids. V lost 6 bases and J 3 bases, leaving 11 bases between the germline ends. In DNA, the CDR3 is TGTGCCAGCTCTCTACAGGGTTCTAATGAAAAACTGTTTTTT. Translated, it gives CASSLQGSNEKLFF.

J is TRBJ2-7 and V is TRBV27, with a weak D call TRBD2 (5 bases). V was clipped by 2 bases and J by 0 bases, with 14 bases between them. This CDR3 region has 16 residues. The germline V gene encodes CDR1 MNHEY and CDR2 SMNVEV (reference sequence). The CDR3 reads CASSLTAEAPSYEQYF. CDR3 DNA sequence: TGTGCCAGCAGTTTAACAGCGGAGGCACCCTCCTACGAGCAGTACTTC.

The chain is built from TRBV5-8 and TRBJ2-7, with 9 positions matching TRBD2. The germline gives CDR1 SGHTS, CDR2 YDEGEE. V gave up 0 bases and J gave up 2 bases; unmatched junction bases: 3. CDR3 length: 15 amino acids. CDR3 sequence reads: CASSLGLAETYEQYF. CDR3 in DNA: TGTGCCAGCAGCTTGGGACTAGCGGAGACCTACGAGCAGTACTTC.